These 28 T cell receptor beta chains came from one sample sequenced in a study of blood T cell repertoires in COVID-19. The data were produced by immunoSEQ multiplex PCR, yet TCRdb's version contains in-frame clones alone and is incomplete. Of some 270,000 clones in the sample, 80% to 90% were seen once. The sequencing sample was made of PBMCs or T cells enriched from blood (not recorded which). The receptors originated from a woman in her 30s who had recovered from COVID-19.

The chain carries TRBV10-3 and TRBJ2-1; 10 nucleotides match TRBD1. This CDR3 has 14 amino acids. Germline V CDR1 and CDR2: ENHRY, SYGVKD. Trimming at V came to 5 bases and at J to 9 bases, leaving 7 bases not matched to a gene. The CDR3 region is CAISTGTGDGEQFF. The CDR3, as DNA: TGTGCCATCAGTACCGGGACAGGGGATGGTGAGCAGTTCTTC.

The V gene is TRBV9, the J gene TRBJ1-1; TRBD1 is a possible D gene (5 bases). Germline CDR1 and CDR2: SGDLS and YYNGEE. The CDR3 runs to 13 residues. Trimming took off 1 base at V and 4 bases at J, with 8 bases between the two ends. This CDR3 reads CASSVRQGTEAFF. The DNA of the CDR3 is TGTGCCAGCAGCGTAAGGCAGGGCACTGAAGCTTTCTTT.

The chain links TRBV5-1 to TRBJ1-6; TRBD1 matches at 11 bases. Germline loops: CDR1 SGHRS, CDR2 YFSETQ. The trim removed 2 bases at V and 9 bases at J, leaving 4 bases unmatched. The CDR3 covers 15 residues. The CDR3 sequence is CASSLQGTGGSPLHF. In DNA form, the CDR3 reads TGCGCCAGCAGCTTACAAGGGACAGGGGGTTCACCCCTCCACTTT.

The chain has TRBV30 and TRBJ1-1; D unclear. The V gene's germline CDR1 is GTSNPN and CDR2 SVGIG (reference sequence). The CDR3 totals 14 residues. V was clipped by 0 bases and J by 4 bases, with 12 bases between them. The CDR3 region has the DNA TGTGCCTGGAGTGTAGGCCAGCGCGGCACTGAAGCTTTCTTT. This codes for CAWSVGQRGTEAFF.

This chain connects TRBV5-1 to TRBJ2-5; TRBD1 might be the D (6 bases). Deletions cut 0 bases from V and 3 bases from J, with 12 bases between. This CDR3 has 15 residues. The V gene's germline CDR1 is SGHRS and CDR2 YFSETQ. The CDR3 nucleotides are TGCGCCAGCAGCTTGGGAGGCAGGGGTGAAGAGACCCAGTACTTC. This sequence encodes CASSLGGRGEETQYF.

This chain's CDR3 is CASSLGTGRELFF. The CDR3 DNA reads TGTGCCAGCAGTCTAGGGACAGGTCGCGAGCTGTTTTTT. The V and J genes are TRBV12-3 or TRBV12-4 and TRBJ2-2; TRBD1 matches at 8 bases. This CDR3 is built from 13 residues. V shed 5 bases and J 11 bases; nucleotides not matched to a gene: 7.

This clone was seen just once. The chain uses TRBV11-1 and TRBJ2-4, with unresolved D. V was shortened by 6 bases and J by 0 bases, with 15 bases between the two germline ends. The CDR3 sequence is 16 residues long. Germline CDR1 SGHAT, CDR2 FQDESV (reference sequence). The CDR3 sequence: CASSFSTALAKNIQYF. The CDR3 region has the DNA TGTGCCAGCAGTTTTTCGACTGCGCTAGCCAAAAACATTCAGTACTTC.

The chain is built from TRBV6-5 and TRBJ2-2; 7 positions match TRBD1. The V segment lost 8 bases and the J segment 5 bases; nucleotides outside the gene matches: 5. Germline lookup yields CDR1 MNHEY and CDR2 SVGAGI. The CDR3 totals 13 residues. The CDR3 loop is CASWDSLTGELFF. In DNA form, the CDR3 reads TGTGCCAGCTGGGACAGCTTAACCGGGGAGCTGTTTTTT.

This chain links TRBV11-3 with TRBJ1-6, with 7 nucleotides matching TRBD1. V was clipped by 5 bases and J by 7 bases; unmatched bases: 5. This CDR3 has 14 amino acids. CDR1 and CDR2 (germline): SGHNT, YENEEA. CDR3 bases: TGTGCCAGCAGCCAACCGGGACAGAATTCACCCCTCCACTTT. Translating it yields CASSQPGQNSPLHF. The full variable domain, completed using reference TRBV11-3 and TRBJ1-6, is EAGVVQSPRYKIIEKKQPVAFWCNPISGHNTLYWYLQNLGQGPELLIRYENEEAVDDSQLPKDRFSAERLKGVDSTLKIQPAELGDSAVYLCASSQPGQNSPLHFGNGTRLTVT.

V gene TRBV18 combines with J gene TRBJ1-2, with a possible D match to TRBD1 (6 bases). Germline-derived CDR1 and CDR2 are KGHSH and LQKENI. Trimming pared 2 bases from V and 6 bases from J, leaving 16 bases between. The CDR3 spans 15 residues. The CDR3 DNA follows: TGTGCCAGCTCACCAATCAAGGGCAGGGGAAATGGCTACACCTTC. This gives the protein CASSPIKGRGNGYTF.

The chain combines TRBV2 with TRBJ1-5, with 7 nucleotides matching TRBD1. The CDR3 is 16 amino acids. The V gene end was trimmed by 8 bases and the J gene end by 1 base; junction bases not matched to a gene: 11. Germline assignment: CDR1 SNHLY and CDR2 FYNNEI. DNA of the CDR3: TGTGCCAGCTTTCCGGACAGGACACTAAGCAATCAGCCCCAGCATTTT. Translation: CASFPDRTLSNQPQHF. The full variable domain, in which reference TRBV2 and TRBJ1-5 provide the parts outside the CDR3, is EPEVTQTPSHQVTQMGQEVILRCVPISNHLYFYWYRQILGQKVEFLVSFYNNEISEKSEIFDDQFSVERPDGSNFTLKIRSTKLEDSAMYFCASFPDRTLSNQPQHFGDGTRLSIL.

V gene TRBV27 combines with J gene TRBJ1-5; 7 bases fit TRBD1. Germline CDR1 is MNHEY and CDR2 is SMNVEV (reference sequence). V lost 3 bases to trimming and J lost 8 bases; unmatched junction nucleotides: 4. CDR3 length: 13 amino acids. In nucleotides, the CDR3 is TGTGCCAGCAGTTTCTCTACAGGGGAGCCCCAGCATTTT. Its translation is CASSFSTGEPQHF.

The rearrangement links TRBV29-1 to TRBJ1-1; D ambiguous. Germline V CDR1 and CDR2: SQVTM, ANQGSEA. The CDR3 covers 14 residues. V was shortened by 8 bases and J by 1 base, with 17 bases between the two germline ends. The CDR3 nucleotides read TGCAGCCTGGTGTCCCGGGTGTCGAACACTGAAGCTTTCTTT. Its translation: CSLVSRVSNTEAFF.

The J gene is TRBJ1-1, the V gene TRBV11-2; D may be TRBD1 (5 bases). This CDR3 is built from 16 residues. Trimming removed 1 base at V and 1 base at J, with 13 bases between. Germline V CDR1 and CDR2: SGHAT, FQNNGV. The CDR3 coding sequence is TGTGCCAGCAGCTTAGTTGGTGGGGCGACGAACACTGAAGCTTTCTTT. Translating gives CASSLVGGATNTEAFF.

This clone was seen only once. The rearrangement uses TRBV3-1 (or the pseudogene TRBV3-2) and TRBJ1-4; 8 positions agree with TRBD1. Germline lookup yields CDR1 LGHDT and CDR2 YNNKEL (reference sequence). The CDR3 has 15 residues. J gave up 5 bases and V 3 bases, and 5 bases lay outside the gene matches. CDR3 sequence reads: CASSHTGGGNEKLFF. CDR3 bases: TGTGCCAGCAGCCACACAGGGGGGGGGAATGAAAAACTGTTTTTT.

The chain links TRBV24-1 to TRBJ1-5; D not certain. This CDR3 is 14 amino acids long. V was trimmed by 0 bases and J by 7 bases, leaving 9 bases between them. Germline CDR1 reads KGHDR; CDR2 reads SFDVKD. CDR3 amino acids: CATSDLRSGQPQHF. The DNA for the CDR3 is TGTGCCACCAGTGATTTGCGGAGCGGACAGCCCCAGCATTTT.

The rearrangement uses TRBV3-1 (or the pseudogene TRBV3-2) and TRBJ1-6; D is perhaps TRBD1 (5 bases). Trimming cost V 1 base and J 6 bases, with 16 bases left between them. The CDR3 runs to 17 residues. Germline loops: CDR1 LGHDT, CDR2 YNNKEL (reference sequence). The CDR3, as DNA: TGTGCCAGCAGCCAAGTATCGGGGGGTAAGGGTAATTCACCCCTCCACTTT. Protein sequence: CASSQVSGGKGNSPLHF.

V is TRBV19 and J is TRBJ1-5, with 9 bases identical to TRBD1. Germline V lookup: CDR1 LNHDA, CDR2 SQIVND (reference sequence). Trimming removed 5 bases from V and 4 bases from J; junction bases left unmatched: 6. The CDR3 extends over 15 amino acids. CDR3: CASSWDRAINQPQHF. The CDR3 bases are TGTGCCAGTAGTTGGGACAGGGCGATTAATCAGCCCCAGCATTTT.

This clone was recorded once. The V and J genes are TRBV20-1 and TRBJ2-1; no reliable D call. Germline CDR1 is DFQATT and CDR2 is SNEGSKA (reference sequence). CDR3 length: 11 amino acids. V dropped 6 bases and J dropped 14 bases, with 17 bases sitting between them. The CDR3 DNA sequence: TGCAGTGCCCAGGCGCCAGGCCGAGAGTTCTTC. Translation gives CSAQAPGREFF.

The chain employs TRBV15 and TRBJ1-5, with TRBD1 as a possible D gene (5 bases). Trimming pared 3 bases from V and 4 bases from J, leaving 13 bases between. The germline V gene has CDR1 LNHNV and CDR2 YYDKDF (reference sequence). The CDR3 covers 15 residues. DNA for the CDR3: TGTGCCACCAGCAGGGGGCGGAACGGTAATCAGCCCCAGCATTTT. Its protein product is CATSRGRNGNQPQHF.

The CDR3 here is CASSMVRDSPLHF. DNA for the CDR3: TGTGCCAGTAGTATGGTGAGGGATTCACCCCTCCACTTT. V is TRBV19 and J is TRBJ1-6; no clear D gene. Per the germline V gene, CDR1 is LNHDA and CDR2 is SQIVND (reference sequence). The CDR3 is made up of 13 amino acids. Trimming removed 3 bases at V and 8 bases at J, with 8 bases between. The full variable domain, with the rest looked up from reference TRBV19 and TRBJ1-6, is DGGITQSPKYLFRKEGQNVTLSCEQNLNHDAMYWYRQDPGQGLRLIYYSQIVNDFQKGDIAEGYSVSREKKESFPLTVTSAQKNPTAFYLCASSMVRDSPLHFGNGTRLTVT.

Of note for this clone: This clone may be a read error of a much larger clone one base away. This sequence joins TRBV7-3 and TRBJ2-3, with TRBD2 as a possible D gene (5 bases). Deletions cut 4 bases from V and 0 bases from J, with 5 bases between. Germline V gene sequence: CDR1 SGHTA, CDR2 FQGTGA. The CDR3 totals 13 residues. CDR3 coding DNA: TGTGCCAGCAGCTGGACTAGCACAGATACGCAGTATTTT. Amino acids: CASSWTSTDTQYF. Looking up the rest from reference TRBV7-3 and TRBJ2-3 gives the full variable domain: GAGVSQTPSNKVTEKGKYVELRCDPISGHTALYWYRQSLGQGPEFLIYFQGTGAADDSGLPNDRFFAVRPEGSVSTLKIQRTERGDSAVYLCASSWTSTDTQYFGPGTRLTVL.

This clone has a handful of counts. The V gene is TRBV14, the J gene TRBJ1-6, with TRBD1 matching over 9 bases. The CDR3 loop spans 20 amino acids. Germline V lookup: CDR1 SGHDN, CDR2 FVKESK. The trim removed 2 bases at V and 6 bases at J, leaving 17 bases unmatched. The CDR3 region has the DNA TGTGCCAGCAGCCAAAGTCCCCGGGACAGGGCCGACAAATTTAATTCACCCCTCCACTTT. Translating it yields CASSQSPRDRADKFNSPLHF.

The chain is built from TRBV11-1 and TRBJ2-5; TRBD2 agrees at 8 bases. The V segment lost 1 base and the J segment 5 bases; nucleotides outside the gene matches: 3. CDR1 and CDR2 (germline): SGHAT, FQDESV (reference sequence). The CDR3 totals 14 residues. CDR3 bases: TGTGCCAGCAGCTTAGGACTAGCGATCGAGACCCAGTACTTC. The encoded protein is CASSLGLAIETQYF.

The CDR3 bases are TGTGCCTGGGGTAAATACAATGAGCAGTTCTTC. It codes for CAWGKYNEQFF. The rearrangement uses TRBV30 and TRBJ2-1; no firm D call. CDR3 length: 11 residues. Germline CDR1 reads GTSNPN; CDR2 reads SVGIG (reference sequence). The V gene lost 5 bases and the J gene lost 4 bases, with 6 bases spanning the gap.

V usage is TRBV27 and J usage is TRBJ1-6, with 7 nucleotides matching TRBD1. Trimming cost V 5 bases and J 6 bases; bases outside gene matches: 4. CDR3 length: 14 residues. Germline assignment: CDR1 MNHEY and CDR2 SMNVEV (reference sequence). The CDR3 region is CASSEQGRNSPLHF. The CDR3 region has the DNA TGTGCCAGCAGTGAACAGGGGCGTAATTCACCCCTCCACTTT.

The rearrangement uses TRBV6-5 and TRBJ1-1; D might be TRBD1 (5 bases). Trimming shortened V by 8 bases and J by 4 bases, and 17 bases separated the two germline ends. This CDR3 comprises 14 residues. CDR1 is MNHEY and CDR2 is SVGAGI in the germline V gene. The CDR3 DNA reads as TGTGCCAGCCGACAATCAGGGCCTGGCACTGAAGCTTTCTTT. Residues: CASRQSGPGTEAFF.

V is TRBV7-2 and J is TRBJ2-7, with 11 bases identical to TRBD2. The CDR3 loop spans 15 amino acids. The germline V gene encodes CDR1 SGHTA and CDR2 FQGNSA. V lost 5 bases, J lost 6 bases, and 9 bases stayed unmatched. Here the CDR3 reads CASSISGRAHLEQYF. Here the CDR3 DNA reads TGTGCCAGCAGCATTAGCGGGAGGGCACATCTCGAGCAGTACTTC.